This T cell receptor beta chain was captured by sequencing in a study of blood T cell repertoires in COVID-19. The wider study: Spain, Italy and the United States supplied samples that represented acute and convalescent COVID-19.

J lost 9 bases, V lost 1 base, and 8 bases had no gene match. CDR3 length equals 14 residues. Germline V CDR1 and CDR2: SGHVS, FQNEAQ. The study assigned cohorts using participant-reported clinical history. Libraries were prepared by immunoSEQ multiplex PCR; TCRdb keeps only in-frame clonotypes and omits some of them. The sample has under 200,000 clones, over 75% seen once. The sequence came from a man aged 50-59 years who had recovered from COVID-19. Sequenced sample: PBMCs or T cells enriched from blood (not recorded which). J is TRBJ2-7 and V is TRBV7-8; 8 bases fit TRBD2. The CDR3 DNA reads TGTGCCAGCAGCTTAGGTGTTAGCGGGAAATCGCAGTACTTC. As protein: CASSLGVSGKSQYF.